The rows below give T cell receptor beta chains drawn from one sample of a study of metastatic and nonmetastatic thyroid tumors. MiXCR reprocessed the PCR reads for TCRdb. The table has about 21,000 clones, under 35% seen once. The specimen was blood. Receptors were obtained from a female donor with papillary thyroid cancer or a benign thyroid nodule (not recorded which). Some clones in this sample may be carry-over from other donors' samples. CDR3s include the opening cysteine and the closing phenylalanine or tryptophan. The D gene is left open where the match is weak. A row's size may be missing; if present it is once, few, many or a size class.

d_call j_call cdr3_length clone_size v_call cdr3_aa cdr3_nt
TRBD2 TRBJ2-7 13 few TRBV6-1 CASGAAGGYEQYF TGTGCCAGCGGTGCAGCGGGAGGTTACGAGCAGTACTTC
- TRBJ2-2 14 many TRBV5-1 CASSLVQHTGELFF TGCGCCAGCAGCTTGGTGCAGCACACCGGGGAGCTGTTTTTT
- TRBJ1-6 15 many TRBV5-6 CASSLGFSLGSPLHF TGTGCCAGCAGCTTAGGGTTTAGCCTTGGTTCACCCCTCCACTTT
TRBD1 TRBJ1-5 15 - TRBV7-7 CASSSGQGSDQPQHF TGTGCCAGCAGCTCGGGACAGGGGAGCGATCAGCCCCAGCATTTT
TRBD2 TRBJ2-7 15 - TRBV10-3 CAITSPGLADYEQYF TGTGCCATAACCAGCCCGGGACTAGCGGATTACGAGCAGTACTTC
- TRBJ1-5 14 many TRBV6-5 CASSYSFSNQPQHF TGTGCCAGCAGTTACAGCTTTAGCAATCAGCCCCAGCATTTT
- TRBJ2-7 15 many TRBV4-1 CASSRGTDTSYEQYF TGCGCCAGCAGCCGCGGGACAGATACTTCCTACGAGCAGTACTTC
TRBD1 TRBJ1-6 16 medium-sized TRBV11-2 CASSTTPGGSNSPLHF TGTGCCAGCAGCACTACCCCAGGGGGGAGTAATTCACCCCTCCACTTT
TRBD2 TRBJ2-3 18 many TRBV24-1 CATSDLATPGGSTDTQYF TGTGCCACCAGTGATTTAGCGACTCCGGGAGGGAGCACAGATACGCAGTATTTT
- TRBJ1-6 16 medium-sized TRBV6-6 CASSYGGSSYNSPLHF TGTGCCAGCAGTTATGGGGGCAGCTCCTATAATTCACCCCTCCACTTT
- TRBJ1-3 15 many TRBV9 CASSVDGTSGNTIYF TGTGCCAGCAGCGTAGACGGAACCTCTGGAAACACCATATATTTT
- TRBJ1-5 15 - TRBV30 CAWSPLGQINQPQHF TGTGCCTGGAGTCCCCTGGGGCAGATCAATCAGCCCCAGCATTTT
TRBD1 TRBJ2-7 16 medium-sized TRBV6-2/TRBV6-3 CASSQPWDRPAYEQYF TGTGCCAGCAGTCAACCCTGGGACAGGCCAGCTTACGAGCAGTACTTC
TRBD2 TRBJ2-5 16 many TRBV27 CASSLGTSGSIQTQYF TGTGCCAGCAGTCTCGGGACTAGCGGGAGTATCCAGACCCAGTACTTC
- TRBJ2-6 19 - TRBV4-2 CASSQDIEYGAPGANVLTF TGTGCCAGCAGCCAAGATATTGAATACGGGGCGCCCGGGGCCAACGTCCTGACTTTC
- TRBJ2-7 14 - TRBV19 CASSMRGGLGEQYF TGTGCTAGTAGTATGAGGGGGGGCTTGGGGGAGCAGTACTTC
- TRBJ2-2 20 medium-sized TRBV19 CASSIGVPGKGGANTGELFF TGTGCCAGTAGTATAGGGGTTCCGGGAAAAGGCGGAGCGAACACCGGGGAGCTGTTTTTT
- TRBJ2-7 17 few TRBV28 CASSPGTYPRGTYEQYF TGTGCCAGCAGTCCTGGGACTTATCCCCGAGGGACCTACGAGCAGTACTTC
- TRBJ2-7 15 - TRBV5-1 CASSWDQIRSYEQYF TGCGCCAGCAGCTGGGACCAAATCAGGTCCTACGAGCAGTACTTC
TRBD1 TRBJ2-7 15 once TRBV4-3 CASSKTGGPHYEQYF TGCGCCAGCAGCAAGACAGGGGGGCCCCACTACGAGCAGTACTTC
- TRBJ1-3 13 - TRBV20-1 CSASQGSGNTIYF TGCAGTGCTTCACAGGGCTCTGGAAACACCATATATTTT
TRBD2 TRBJ2-3 17 many TRBV4-3 CASSQVYSGGPQDTQYF TGCGCCAGCAGCCAAGTTTATTCGGGGGGGCCACAAGATACGCAGTATTTT
- TRBJ2-7 14 - TRBV12-3/TRBV12-4 CASSLGGFSYEQYF TGTGCCAGCAGTTTAGGCGGATTCTCCTACGAGCAGTACTTC
- TRBJ2-7 19 - TRBV20-1 CSARELRSQGKGLDYEQYF TGCAGTGCTAGAGAACTGCGCAGTCAGGGTAAGGGATTGGACTACGAGCAGTACTTC
TRBD2 TRBJ2-7 14 many TRBV3-1 CASSLGLAGEGQYF TGTGCCAGCAGTCTCGGACTAGCGGGAGAAGGGCAGTACTTC
- TRBJ1-3 13 medium-sized TRBV7-9 CASSWLSGNTIYF TGTGCCAGCAGCTGGCTCTCTGGAAACACCATATATTTT
- TRBJ2-7 13 - TRBV19 CASSNRGSGEQYF TGTGCCAGTAGTAATCGAGGTTCCGGCGAGCAGTACTTC
- TRBJ1-2 15 medium-sized TRBV12-3/TRBV12-4 CASSSSPGGDEGYTF TGTGCCAGCAGCTCAAGTCCGGGGGGGGATGAAGGCTACACCTTC